The rows below give T cell receptor beta chains drawn from one sample of a study of blood T cell repertoires in COVID-19. Repertoires were generated with immunoSEQ multiplex PCR, while TCRdb's copy carries only in-frame clones and drops some. Among some 130,000 clones, around four fifths were seen once, and the ten largest hold under 20%. Input material: PBMCs or T cells enriched from blood (not recorded which). Source of these receptors: a man aged 25 to 45 who had recovered from COVID-19. The CDR3 runs from the conserved cysteine through the conserved F or W. Each record gives: J gene, clone size, V gene, D gene, CDR3 protein, CDR3 DNA. D genes are given only for firm matches. Clone size is shown for a subset of rows, as once, few, many or a class of expanded clone.

J: TRBJ2-3; size: -; V: TRBV7-2; D: -; CDR3: CASSFGRGADTQYF; DNA: TGTGCCAGCAGCTTTGGTCGGGGAGCAGATACGCAGTATTTT
J: TRBJ2-1; size: -; V: TRBV18; D: TRBD2; CDR3: CASSPLTSGNNEQFF; DNA: TGTGCCAGCTCACCACTGACTAGCGGAAACAATGAGCAGTTCTTC
J: TRBJ1-3; size: -; V: TRBV10-3; D: TRBD1; CDR3: CAISAPGQGRNTIYF; DNA: TGTGCCATCAGTGCCCCGGGACAGGGACGAAACACCATATATTTT
J: TRBJ1-1; size: -; V: TRBV5-1; D: TRBD1; CDR3: CASSAQGAGPNTEAFF; DNA: TGCGCCAGCAGCGCACAGGGGGCCGGACCAAACACTGAAGCTTTCTTT
J: TRBJ1-3; size: few; V: TRBV3-1/TRBV3-2; D: -; CDR3: CASSQDLSVSGNTIYF; DNA: TGTGCCAGCAGCCAAGATCTGTCGGTGTCTGGAAACACCATATATTTT
J: TRBJ2-1; size: -; V: TRBV7-2; D: TRBD2; CDR3: CASSLAGISGSLGEQFF; DNA: TGTGCCAGCAGCTTAGCGGGAATTAGCGGGAGTCTTGGTGAGCAGTTCTTC
J: TRBJ1-2; size: -; V: TRBV5-1; D: -; CDR3: CASSEGLGNYGYTF; DNA: TGCGCCAGCAGCGAGGGACTGGGTAACTATGGCTACACCTTC
J: TRBJ2-1; size: once; V: TRBV5-1; D: -; CDR3: CASSPPTAFGNEQFF; DNA: TGCGCCAGCAGCCCTCCCACGGCGTTCGGGAATGAGCAGTTCTTC
J: TRBJ1-1; size: -; V: TRBV9; D: TRBD1; CDR3: CASSVSTGLGTEAFF; DNA: TGTGCCAGCAGCGTTTCGACAGGGCTTGGGACTGAAGCTTTCTTT
J: TRBJ2-7; size: -; V: TRBV27; D: -; CDR3: CASSWGRSYEQYF; DNA: TGTGCCAGCAGTTGGGGGAGGTCCTACGAGCAGTACTTC
J: TRBJ2-5; size: -; V: TRBV28; D: TRBD1; CDR3: CASSYPTGGQETQYF; DNA: TGTGCCAGCAGTTACCCGACAGGGGGACAAGAGACCCAGTACTTC
J: TRBJ1-1; size: -; V: TRBV7-9; D: -; CDR3: CASSLVGRGATDTEAFF; DNA: TGTGCCAGCAGCTTGGTGGGGAGGGGGGCGACGGACACTGAAGCTTTCTTT
J: TRBJ2-7; size: -; V: TRBV6-2/TRBV6-3; D: -; CDR3: CASSYGQPYEQYF; DNA: TGTGCCAGCAGTTACGGACAACCCTACGAGCAGTACTTC
J: TRBJ2-2; size: -; V: TRBV4-2; D: -; CDR3: CASSQDQGGRVTGELFF; DNA: TGTGCCAGCAGCCAAGATCAGGGGGGCCGGGTCACCGGGGAGCTGTTTTTT
J: TRBJ2-1; size: -; V: TRBV5-1; D: -; CDR3: CASSPWGHEQFF; DNA: TGCGCCAGCAGCCCCTGGGGGCATGAGCAGTTCTTC
J: TRBJ1-1; size: few; V: TRBV7-9; D: -; CDR3: CASSLSRREAFF; DNA: TGTGCCAGCAGCTTATCCCGGAGAGAAGCTTTCTTT
J: TRBJ2-7; size: -; V: TRBV5-4; D: TRBD2; CDR3: CALSMGGGNYEQYF; DNA: TGTGCCCTCAGTATGGGGGGAGGGAACTACGAGCAGTACTTC
J: TRBJ2-2; size: -; V: TRBV11-2; D: TRBD2; CDR3: CASSVWGGTGELFF; DNA: TGTGCCAGCAGCGTCTGGGGGGGCACCGGGGAGCTGTTTTTT
J: TRBJ1-5; size: -; V: TRBV12-5; D: TRBD1; CDR3: CASGLSQGQSNQPQHF; DNA: TGTGCTAGTGGTTTGAGCCAGGGACAGTCAAATCAGCCCCAGCATTTT
J: TRBJ2-2; size: -; V: TRBV5-4; D: TRBD1; CDR3: CASSLEGANGELFF; DNA: TGTGCCAGCAGCTTGGAGGGGGCGAACGGGGAGCTGTTTTTT
J: TRBJ2-3; size: -; V: TRBV4-2; D: -; CDR3: CASSWYSGDTQYF; DNA: TGTGCCAGCAGCTGGTACAGTGGAGATACGCAGTATTTT
J: TRBJ1-1; size: once; V: TRBV5-5; D: TRBD1; CDR3: CASSLVGDRVGEAFF; DNA: TGTGCCAGCAGCTTGGTGGGTGACAGGGTTGGTGAAGCTTTCTTT
J: TRBJ2-1; size: -; V: TRBV11-3; D: -; CDR3: CASSLARGSYNEQFF; DNA: TGTGCCAGCAGCTTAGCAAGGGGTTCCTACAATGAGCAGTTCTTC
J: TRBJ2-3; size: once; V: TRBV7-3; D: TRBD2; CDR3: CASSLQTSGRTDTQYF; DNA: TGTGCCAGCAGCTTACAAACTAGCGGGAGAACAGATACGCAGTATTTT
J: TRBJ2-7; size: few; V: TRBV7-9; D: -; CDR3: CASSPPAGYEQYF; DNA: TGTGCCAGCAGCCCCCCCGCCGGGTACGAGCAGTACTTC
J: TRBJ2-3; size: -; V: TRBV5-1; D: TRBD2; CDR3: CASRRTSDTDTQYF; DNA: TGCGCCAGCAGAAGAACTAGCGACACAGATACGCAGTATTTT
J: TRBJ2-1; size: -; V: TRBV6-5; D: TRBD2; CDR3: CASSLTSGRRNEQFF; DNA: TGTGCCAGCAGTTTGACTAGCGGAAGGAGGAATGAGCAGTTCTTC
J: TRBJ1-2; size: -; V: TRBV6-1; D: -; CDR3: CASSDSEVRGHYGYTF; DNA: TGTGCCAGCAGTGATTCGGAAGTCAGGGGCCACTATGGCTACACCTTC
J: TRBJ1-4; size: -; V: TRBV7-9; D: -; CDR3: CASSPPVGPKEKLFF; DNA: TGTGCCAGCAGTCCCCCTGTGGGGCCAAAGGAAAAACTGTTTTTT
J: TRBJ1-5; size: -; V: TRBV7-3; D: -; CDR3: CASLTPRGGEDQPQHF; DNA: TGTGCCAGCCTCACCCCGAGGGGGGGCGAAGATCAGCCCCAGCATTTT
J: TRBJ1-1; size: -; V: TRBV7-9; D: -; CDR3: CASSRTAGNTEAFF; DNA: TGTGCCAGCAGCCGAACTGCGGGGAACACTGAAGCTTTCTTT
J: TRBJ2-1; size: -; V: TRBV27; D: -; CDR3: CASSLGGPLNEQFF; DNA: TGTGCCAGCAGTTTAGGCGGCCCCCTCAATGAGCAGTTCTTC
J: TRBJ1-1; size: few; V: TRBV3-1/TRBV3-2; D: -; CDR3: CASSLQRGVNTEAFF; DNA: TGTGCCAGCAGCCTCCAGCGGGGGGTGAACACTGAAGCTTTCTTT
J: TRBJ1-1; size: -; V: TRBV27; D: -; CDR3: CASRILGGMMNTEAFF; DNA: TGTGCCAGCAGAATCCTGGGAGGAATGATGAACACTGAAGCTTTCTTT
J: TRBJ2-5; size: -; V: TRBV5-1; D: TRBD2; CDR3: CASSPTSGGIKETQYF; DNA: TGCGCCAGCAGCCCGACTAGCGGGGGGATAAAGGAGACCCAGTACTTC